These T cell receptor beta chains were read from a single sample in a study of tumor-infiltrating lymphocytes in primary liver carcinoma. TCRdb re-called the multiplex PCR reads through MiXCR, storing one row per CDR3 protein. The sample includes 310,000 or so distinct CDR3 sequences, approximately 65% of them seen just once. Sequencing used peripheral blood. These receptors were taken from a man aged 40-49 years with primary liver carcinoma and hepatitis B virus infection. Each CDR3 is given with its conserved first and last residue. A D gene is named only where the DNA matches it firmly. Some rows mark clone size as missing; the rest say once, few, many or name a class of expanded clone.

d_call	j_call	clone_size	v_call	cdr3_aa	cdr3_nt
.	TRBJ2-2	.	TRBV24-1	CATSDLLRGQGGELFF	TGTGCCACCAGTGATTTGTTGCGGGGGCAAGGCGGGGAGCTGTTTTTT
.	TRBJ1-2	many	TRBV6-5	CASSYSANHGYTF	TGTGCCAGCAGTTACTCGGCGAATCATGGCTACACCTTC
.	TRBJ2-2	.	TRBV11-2	CASSPAHLRLTGELSF	TGTGCCAGCTCCCCAGCTCACCTAAGGTTGACCGGGGAGCTGTCTTTT
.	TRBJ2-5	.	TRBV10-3	CVISESGAGKDTQYF	TGTGTCATCAGTGAGTCCGGGGCAGGTAAAGATACCCAGTACTTC
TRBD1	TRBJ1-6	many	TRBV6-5	CASSYIGDRSYNSPLHF	TGTGCCAGCAGTTACATAGGGGACAGGTCCTATAATTCACCCCTCCACTTT
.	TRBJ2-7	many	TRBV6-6	CASRAYYEQYF	TGTGCCAGCCGGGCTTACTACGAGCAGTACTTC
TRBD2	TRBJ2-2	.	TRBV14	CASSYRLAGNTGELFF	TGTGCCAGCAGCTATCGACTAGCGGGAAACACCGGGGAGCTGTTTTTT
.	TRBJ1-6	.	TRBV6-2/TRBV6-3	CASSYHRTDYNSPLQF	TGTGCCAGCAGTTACCACCGGACAGATTATAATTCACCCCTCCAATTT
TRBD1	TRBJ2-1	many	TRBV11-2	CASSSLTGQGSNEQFF	TGTGCCAGCAGCTCCCTAACGGGACAGGGCTCAAATGAGCAGTTCTTC
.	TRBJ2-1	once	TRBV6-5	CASSYMGSSYKEQFF	TGTGCCAGCAGTTACATGGGAAGCTCGTACAAGGAGCAGTTCTTC
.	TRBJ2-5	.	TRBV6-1	CASSEGGEGGTQYF	TGTGCCAGTAGTGAAGGGGGAGAGGGGGGGACCCAGTACTTC
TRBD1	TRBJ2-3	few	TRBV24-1	CATSDPGGQGTDTQYF	TGTGCCACCAGTGATCCCGGCGGACAGGGAACAGATACGCAGTATTTT
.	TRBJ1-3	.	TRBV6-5	CASLGPGNTIHF	TGTGCCTCCCTGGGGCCTGGAAACACCATACATTTT
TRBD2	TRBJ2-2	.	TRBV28	CASSPWTSFAGELFF	TGTGCCAGCAGTCCCTGGACTAGCTTCGCCGGGGAGCTGTTTTTT
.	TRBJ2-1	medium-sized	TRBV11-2	CASSFLGEQFF	TGTGCCAGCAGCTTTTTGGGTGAGCAGTTCTTC
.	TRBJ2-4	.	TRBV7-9	CASSSRQAKNIQYF	TGTGCCAGCAGCTCACGACAAGCCAAAAACATTCAGTACTTC
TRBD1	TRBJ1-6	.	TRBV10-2	CATSETGSVSHLHF	TGCGCCACCTCCGAGACAGGGTCTGTTTCACACCTCCACTTT
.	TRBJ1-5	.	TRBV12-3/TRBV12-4	CASSYSRKQSQHF	TGTGCCAGCAGTTACTCTAGAAAACAGTCCCAGCATTTC
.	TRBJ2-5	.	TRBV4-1	CASSQTEETQCF	TGCGCCAGCAGTCAGACAGAAGAGACCCAGTGCTTC
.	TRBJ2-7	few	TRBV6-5	CASSYRYGGSYEQYF	TGTGCCAGCAGTTACCGCTACGGTGGCTCCTACGAGCAGTACTTC
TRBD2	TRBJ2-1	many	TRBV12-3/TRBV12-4	CASTPAGSSYNEQFF	TGTGCCAGCACCCCAGCGGGAAGCTCCTACAATGAGCAGTTCTTC
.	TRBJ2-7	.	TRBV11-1	CASTLIQGSHEQYF	TGTGCCAGCACCTTAATTCAGGGATCCCACGAGCAGTACTTC
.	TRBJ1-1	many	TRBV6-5	CASSYHGINTEAFF	TGTGCCAGCAGTTACCACGGGATCAACACTGAAGCTTTCTTT
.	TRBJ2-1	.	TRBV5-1	CASSLMTGLDEQFF	TGCGCCAGCAGCTTGATGACGGGTTTGGATGAGCAGTTCTTC
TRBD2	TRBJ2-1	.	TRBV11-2	CASSSMWTSNNNEQFF	TGTGCCAGCAGCTCGATGTGGACTAGCAATAACAATGAGCAGTTCTTC
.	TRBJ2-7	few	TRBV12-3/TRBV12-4	CASSSLTGSYEQYF	TGTGCCAGCAGTTCACTAACAGGTTCCTACGAGCAGTACTTC
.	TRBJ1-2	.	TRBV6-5	CASSYRGLYGYTF	TGTGCCAGCAGTTATCGTGGGCTCTATGGCTACACCTTC
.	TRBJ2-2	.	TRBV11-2	CASSILGEWASVAANTAELFF	TGTGCCAGCAGTATTCTGGGGGAGTGGGCATCTGTGGCAGCGAACACCGCGGAGCTGTTTTTT
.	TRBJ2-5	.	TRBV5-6	CASNPRKLGQETQYF	TGTGCCAGCAACCCGAGGAAACTAGGCCAAGAGACCCAGTACTTC
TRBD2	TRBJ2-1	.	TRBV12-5	CASGLAGLAGVRFF	TGTGCTAGTGGTTTGGCAGGACTAGCGGGAGTTCGGTTCTTC
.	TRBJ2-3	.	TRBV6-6	CAGSYYQGTDTQYF	TGTGCCGGCAGTTATTACCAGGGCACAGATACGCAGTATTTT
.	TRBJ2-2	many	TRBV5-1	CASSLVITGELFF	TGCGCCAGCAGCTTGGTGATCACCGGGGAGCTGTTTTTT
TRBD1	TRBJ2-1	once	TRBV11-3	CTSSIDGTDNEQFF	TGTACCAGCAGCATAGATGGGACAGACAATGAGCAGTTCTTC
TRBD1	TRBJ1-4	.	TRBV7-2	CASSPDRGANEKLFF	TGTGCCAGCAGCCCGGACAGGGGCGCTAATGAAAAACTGTTTTTT
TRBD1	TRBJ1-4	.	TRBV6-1	CASSEALEDGTVVF	TGTGCCAGCAGTGAAGCATTGGAAGATGGGACAGTGGTTTTT
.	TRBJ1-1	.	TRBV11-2	CTSSLDLQSEAFF	TGTACCAGCAGCTTAGACTTACAAAGCGAAGCTTTCTTT
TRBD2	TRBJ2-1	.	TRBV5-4	CASSPYLPGLAGANEQFF	TGTGCCAGCAGCCCCTATCTACCGGGACTAGCGGGAGCAAATGAGCAGTTCTTC
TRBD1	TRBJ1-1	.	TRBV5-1	CASSLARGLTEALF	TGCGCCAGCAGCTTGGCAAGGGGGCTCACTGAAGCTTTATTT
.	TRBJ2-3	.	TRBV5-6	CASSLIAVGITDTQYF	TGTGCCAGCAGCTTGATCGCTGTAGGTATCACCGATACGCAGTATTTT